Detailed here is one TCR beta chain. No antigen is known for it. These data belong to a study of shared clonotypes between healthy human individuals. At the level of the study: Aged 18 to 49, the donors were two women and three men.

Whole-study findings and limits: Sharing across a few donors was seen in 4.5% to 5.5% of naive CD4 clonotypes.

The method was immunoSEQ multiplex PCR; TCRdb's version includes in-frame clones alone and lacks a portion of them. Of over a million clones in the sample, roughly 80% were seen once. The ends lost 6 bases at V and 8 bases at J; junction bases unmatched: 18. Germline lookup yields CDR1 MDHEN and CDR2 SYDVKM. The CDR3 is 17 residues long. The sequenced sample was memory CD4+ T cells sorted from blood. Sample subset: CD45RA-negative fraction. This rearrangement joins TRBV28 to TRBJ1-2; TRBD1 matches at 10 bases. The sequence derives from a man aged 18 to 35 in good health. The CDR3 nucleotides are TGTGCCAGCAGGCAAACCCCGGGACAGGGGCCGTCAGAGGGCTACACCTTC. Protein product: CASRQTPGQGPSEGYTF.